The TCR beta chain described here comes from a study of cytomegalovirus exposure and HLA in healthy donors (dated 2017 in TCRdb). Regarding the complete study: An earlier analysis of under 600 of the donors reported about 250 Gb of sequence data and 117 million unique TCR beta sequences from 150 million to 200 million T cells. Approximately 300 gigabases of sequencing data and around 80 million unique TCR sequences made up an early release that covered approximately 700 HLA-typed donors. Of the 398 genotyped donors, around 81% fell in the genetic ancestry cluster associated with self-reported Caucasian donors. The study aimed to test whether signatures of past pathogen exposure could be identified by cataloging public T cell receptors. The T cell repertoires of 666 subjects were profiled by immunosequencing and related to cytomegalovirus serostatus. Along with the approximately 700-subject first cohort, a separate validation cohort of some 130 different subjects was used. The study combined high-throughput TCR immunosequencing, statistical association of individual TCRs with disease status, and machine learning to predict cytomegalovirus infection status. A later analysis re-analyzed previously published TCR beta repertoires from about 600 donors and added high-resolution HLA genotyping to study TCR occurrence patterns. The later analysis used no new phenotypic data to find candidate immune exposures, relying instead on TCR beta sequences and their occurrence across donors. To decide whether each TCR beta V gene segment behaved as functional or pseudogenic, an earlier analysis of approximately 620 of the donors relied on high-throughput TCR beta sequencing. Alongside the repertoire data, information on donor age, sex, ethnicity and CMV serostatus was compiled. A later genetic analysis took genome-wide SNP genotypes for about three fifths of the 666 donors and used that subset as a discovery cohort. Every discovery cohort repertoire had been produced on one sequencing platform. HLA typing covered class I and class II loci at four-digit resolution. Typing coverage differed by locus: A, B, C, DRB1 and DQB1 were typed in roughly 620-640 donors, DQA1 in 500 to 550, DPA1 in 600 to 610, and DPB1 in around 490. About five DR-DQ haplotypes were handled as single units for association and clustering because linkage in the cohort was strong. Across approximately 420 genotyped donors of the cohort, an average of about 220,000 unique TCR beta nucleotide sequences per donor were sequenced, and roughly a sixth of those sequences were non-productive. General findings and caveats noted by the study authors: Compared with equally common non-associated chains, HLA-associated TCR beta chains in a later analysis were more clonally expanded and had lower generation probabilities. While some public TCRs were present in many individuals, most TCR sequences turned up only very rarely across donors. In the study, around 150 TCR beta chains were listed as associated with cytomegalovirus. The cohort was sequenced for TCR beta chains only, and without alpha or paired-chain data the features that could be detected were limited. In vitro tests confirmed that a few of the cytomegalovirus-associated TCR beta chains recognize cytomegalovirus antigens. Broadly in line with IMGT annotations, most TCR beta V segments showed up in productive rearrangements about 87% or about 30% of the time in an earlier analysis of some 590 of the donors. A later analysis associated 16,951 TCR beta sequences with specific HLA alleles at a false discovery rate of 0.05. V-gene and J-gene trimming of TCR beta chains was associated with a missense DCLRE1C variant in a later genetic analysis, and the association was replicated in an independent cohort. Over 15 rarely observed V segments, including chromosome 9 orphons, were excluded from the earlier analysis of about 610 of the donors because counts were too low. A later analysis found that TCR association rates varied across HLA loci, with DRB1 alleles showing the most associated TCRs and HLA-C alleles the fewest. Strong co-occurrence of HLA alleles, especially DR and DQ, made assigning TCR associations to individual alleles difficult. A cluster of highly shared sequence variants was judged likely to represent a technical artifact of the sequencing pipeline. According to a later analysis, most CMV-associated TCR beta chains appeared to be HLA-restricted, and the HLA associations seemed to be driven largely by CMV exposure. According to a later analysis, parvovirus B19, influenza, CMV and Epstein-Barr virus appeared linked to several top co-occurrence clusters. In a later genetic analysis, fewer N-insertions in productive TCRs were reported among donors in an Asian-associated ancestry cluster than the approximately 670-donor mean. A further reported finding was that TCR beta sequences accurately predicted the HLA-A and HLA-B alleles for most subjects in the first cohort. The presence/absence analyses assumed that sequencing depth was roughly uniform across donors, and that assumption may not be true. The authors suggested that the approach could potentially be generalized to other disease states and immunological phenotypes. Cytomegalovirus status was reported to be diagnosed by the classifier with high specificity and sensitivity in both the original and validation cohorts. The only immune exposure information available for the cohort was CMV serostatus. The 87-base-pair reads could not distinguish some IMGT-functional V segments, including TRBV6-2 and TRBV6-3, so those segments were excluded. Linkage disequilibrium might explain the correlated functional status among segregating V segments, but an unknown experimental factor could not be ruled out. HLA typing was unavailable for some donors at each locus, so association tests used only the typed subset.

The library was obtained by the immunoSEQ multiplex PCR assay. The multiplex PCR relied on a mix of 60 forward primers for TCR Vbeta segments and 13 reverse primers for TCR Jbeta segments. The CDR3 region of rearranged TCR beta genes was amplified from genomic DNA by a multiplex PCR assay. On the Illumina HiSeq System, the amplified TCR beta libraries were sequenced as 87-base-pair reads. Per the original workflow: In a later analysis, 70 million to 95 million unique TCR beta chains were counted across the 500 to 850 repertoires, and some 10 million of these chains were shared by at least two donors. A nearest-neighbor algorithm error-corrected the raw reads and collapsed the reads into unique sequences, merging closely related sequences to remove PCR and sequencing errors. To assign V, D and J gene segments, CDR3 sequences were aligned to IMGT reference sequences. For a sequence to be retained, a match of at least six nucleotides was required to both a V gene segment and a J gene segment. Rearrangements were called productive when the CDR3 lacked stop codons and stayed in frame with V and J; all others were non-productive. Following IMGT convention, CDR3 was defined as the stretch from the second conserved V-encoded cysteine to the conserved J-encoded phenylalanine. The earlier analysis of about 500 of the donors excluded sequences that lacked an unambiguous match to a single V gene segment. In an earlier analysis of several hundred of the donors, a V segment was called functional when productive rearrangements were above 56.7%, and segregating when the standard deviation between donors exceeded 5%. A statistical classification framework was built for diagnosing cytomegalovirus status from the catalog of TCR beta chain sequences. V and J gene assignment, in a later analysis, came from comparing TCR nucleotide sequences with IMGT/GENE-DB human TR gene sequences. The TCRdist pipeline was used in a later analysis to assign CDR3 sequences and most-parsimonious VDJ recombination scenarios. In a later analysis, each TCR beta chain was defined by its CDR3 amino acid sequence together with its V-gene family, and reads lacking a unique V-gene family were excluded. A later analysis removed 550 to 700 highly shared, low-generation-probability nucleotide sequences to deal with suspected cross-contamination and a sequencing artifact. In a later analysis, a clonal expansion index was calculated for each public chain from normalized within-repertoire ranks of inferred template counts. Generation probabilities in a later analysis came from a VDJ recombination model fitted to out-of-frame rearrangements, and those results were checked against IGoR. Hypergeometric tests were used in a later analysis to score TCR-TCR, TCR-HLA and TCR-CMV co-occurrence, with a repertoire-size bias correction applied to the TCR pairs. A later analysis estimated false discovery rates by permuting HLA or CMV assignments 20 times. In a later analysis, co-occurring TCRs were grouped using DBSCAN, and TCRdist sequence similarity was added for clustering within HLA-allele-positive subsets. For co-occurrence clustering, repertoires with fewer than 30,000 or more than 120,000 public chains were excluded, along with 5 or 6 repertoires with anomalous nucleotide sharing. In its TCRdb copy, this immuneACCESS table keeps in-frame sequences only and misses some clones. Where compared with another copy, unresolved V genes explain less than half of these, and the others have no known cause. V, J and clone size were drawn from that table, and D and trimming were deduced from the DNA. Present in this sample are 150,000 to 180,000 clones, about 83% of which were seen just once. Of the sample, 4% falls within the top ten clones.

The cohort comprised 670 or so healthy bone marrow donors. Cohort members were all nominally healthy when sampled, although unrecorded immune exposures were likely present. The donor tested CMV seronegative, placing the donor among the 350 or so seronegative members of the cohort. Each donor provided a peripheral blood sample, and peripheral blood mononuclear cells were used for TCR beta sequencing. The Qiagen DNeasy Blood Extraction Kit was used to extract genomic DNA from the blood cell samples. Its CDR3 holds 14 amino acids, cysteine through phenylalanine. This entry keeps only the CDR3 DNA: 42 bases, framed from base 1. CDR1 and CDR2 (MNHNS, SASEGT) derive from the germline V gene. V is pruned by 6 bases and J by 4 bases, leaving 4 bases of the junction without a gene match. On this clone: This clone's antigen is unknown. The record has no base qualities; no much larger clone is one base away.

The specimen was PBMCs. The sequence came from a woman in her thirties or forties in good health and CMV-seronegative. This sequence uses TRBV6-1 and TRBJ2-7; 12 middle bases align to TRBD2. CDR3 protein: CASRLAGGRYEQYF. At the DNA level, the sequence is TGTGCCAGCAGGCTAGCGGGAGGGAGGTACGAGCAGTACTTC.